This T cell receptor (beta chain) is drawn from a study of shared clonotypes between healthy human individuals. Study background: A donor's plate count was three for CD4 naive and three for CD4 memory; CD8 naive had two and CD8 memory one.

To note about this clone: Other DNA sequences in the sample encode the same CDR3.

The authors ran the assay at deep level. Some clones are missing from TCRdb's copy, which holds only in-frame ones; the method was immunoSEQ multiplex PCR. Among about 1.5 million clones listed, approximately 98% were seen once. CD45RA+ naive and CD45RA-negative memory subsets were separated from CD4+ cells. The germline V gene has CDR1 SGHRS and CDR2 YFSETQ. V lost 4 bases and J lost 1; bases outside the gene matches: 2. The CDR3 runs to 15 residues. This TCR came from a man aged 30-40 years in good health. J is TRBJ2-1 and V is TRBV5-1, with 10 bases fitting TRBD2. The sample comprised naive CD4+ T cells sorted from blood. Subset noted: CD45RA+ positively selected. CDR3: CASSRTSGSYNEQFF. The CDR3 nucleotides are TGCGCCAGCAGCCGGACTAGCGGATCCTACAATGAGCAGTTCTTC.